The TCR beta chain described here comes from a study of T cell repertoires in cytomegalovirus infection. From the reads, TCRdb called clonotypes with MiXCR, one entry per CDR3 protein. The sample consists of about 920,000 distinct CDR3 sequences, 30% to 40% of them appearing once. The length of the CDR3 is 18 residues. Trimming removed 1 base at V and 0 bases at J, with 15 bases between. Germline V gives CDR1 MGHRA, CDR2 YSYEKL. For this clonotype: Its antigen is undetermined.

The specimen was cultured CD8+ T cells from PBMCs, collected from culture after CMV antigen stimulation. The origin of this receptor is a human donor in good health (CMV status not recorded). Some clones in this sample may be carry-over from other donors' samples. The genes are TRBV4-1 and TRBJ2-2; no reliable D call. DNA of the CDR3: TGCGCCAGCAGCCAAGGATTGCTACTTAGAACGAACACCGGGGAGCTGTTTTTT. This encodes CASSQGLLLRTNTGELFF.